This T cell receptor beta chain appears in the sequencing data of a study of T cell responses to AZD1222 COVID-19 vaccine. General study points: Spike-wide coverage was observed for vaccine-associated CD4 TCRs, with dominant responses at 160-218 and 743-854.

Trimming stripped 3 bases from V and 3 bases from J, with 8 bases between. Germline-derived CDR1 and CDR2 are ENHRY and SYGVKD. The CDR3 is made up of 14 amino acids. Comment on this clone: As yet, its antigen is unknown.

The data were produced by immunoSEQ multiplex PCR, yet TCRdb's version contains in-frame clones alone and is incomplete. The repertoire has roughly 89,000 clones, around 89% of them found once; the top ten carry roughly 5.1%. The sequencing used peripheral blood, collected on day 0 of MenACWY control vaccination. The sequence was collected from an adult in good health. V usage is TRBV10-3 and J usage is TRBJ2-2; D unresolved. CDR3 sequence: CAISEGPDTGELFF. CDR3 DNA: TGTGCCATCAGTGAAGGACCAGACACCGGGGAGCTGTTTTTT.